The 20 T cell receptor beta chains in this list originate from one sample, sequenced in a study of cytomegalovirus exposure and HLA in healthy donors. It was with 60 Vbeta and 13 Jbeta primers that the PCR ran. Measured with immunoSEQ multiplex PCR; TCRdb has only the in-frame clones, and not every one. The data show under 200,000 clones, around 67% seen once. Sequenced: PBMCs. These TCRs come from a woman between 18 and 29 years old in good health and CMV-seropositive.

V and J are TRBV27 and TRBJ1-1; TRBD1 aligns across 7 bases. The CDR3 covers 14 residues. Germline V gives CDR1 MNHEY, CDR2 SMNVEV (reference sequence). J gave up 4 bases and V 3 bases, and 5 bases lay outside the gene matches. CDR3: CASSFSTGTTEAFF. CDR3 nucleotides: TGTGCCAGCAGTTTTTCGACAGGGACCACTGAAGCTTTCTTT.

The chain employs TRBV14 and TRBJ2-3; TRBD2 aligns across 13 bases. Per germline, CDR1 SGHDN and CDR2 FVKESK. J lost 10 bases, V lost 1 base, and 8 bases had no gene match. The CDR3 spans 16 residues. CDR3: CASSQVAPTSGGSQYF. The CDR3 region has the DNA TGTGCCAGCAGCCAAGTCGCGCCGACTAGCGGGGGGTCGCAGTATTTT.

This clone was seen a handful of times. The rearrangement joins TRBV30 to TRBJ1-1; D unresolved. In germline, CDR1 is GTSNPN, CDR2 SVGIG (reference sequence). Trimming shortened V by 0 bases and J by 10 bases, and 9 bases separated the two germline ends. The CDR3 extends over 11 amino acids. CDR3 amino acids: CAWSVFPSAFF. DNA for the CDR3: TGTGCCTGGAGTGTATTTCCGTCAGCTTTCTTT.

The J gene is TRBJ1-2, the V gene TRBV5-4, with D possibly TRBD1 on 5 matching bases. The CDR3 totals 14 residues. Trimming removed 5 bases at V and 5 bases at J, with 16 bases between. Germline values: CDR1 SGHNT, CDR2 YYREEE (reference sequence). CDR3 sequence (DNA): TGTGCCAGCAGTCTCCCGGGACTGATATATGGCTACACCTTC. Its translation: CASSLPGLIYGYTF. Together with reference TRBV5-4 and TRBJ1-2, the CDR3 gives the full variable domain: ETGVTQSPTHLIKTRGQQVTLRCSSQSGHNTVSWYQQALGQGPQFIFQYYREEENGRGNFPPRFSGLQFPNYSSELNVNALELDDSALYLCASSLPGLIYGYTFGSGTRLTVV.

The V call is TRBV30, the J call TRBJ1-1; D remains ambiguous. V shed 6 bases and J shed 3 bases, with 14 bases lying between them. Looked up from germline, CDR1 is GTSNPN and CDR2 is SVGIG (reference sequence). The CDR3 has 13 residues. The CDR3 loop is CACPFNGDTEAFF. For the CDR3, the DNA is TGTGCCTGCCCCTTTAACGGGGACACTGAAGCTTTCTTT.

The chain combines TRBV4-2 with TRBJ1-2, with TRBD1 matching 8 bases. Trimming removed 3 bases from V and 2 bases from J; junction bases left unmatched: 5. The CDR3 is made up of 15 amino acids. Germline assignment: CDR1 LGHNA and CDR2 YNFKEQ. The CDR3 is CASSQSRQGNYGYTF. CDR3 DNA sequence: TGTGCCAGCAGCCAGTCCCGACAGGGGAACTATGGCTACACCTTC.

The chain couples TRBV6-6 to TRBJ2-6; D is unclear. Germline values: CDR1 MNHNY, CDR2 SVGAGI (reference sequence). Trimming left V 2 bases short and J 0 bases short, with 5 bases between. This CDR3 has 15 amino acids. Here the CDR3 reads CASSYELSGANVLTF. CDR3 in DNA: TGTGCCAGCAGTTACGAACTCTCTGGGGCCAACGTCCTGACTTTC.

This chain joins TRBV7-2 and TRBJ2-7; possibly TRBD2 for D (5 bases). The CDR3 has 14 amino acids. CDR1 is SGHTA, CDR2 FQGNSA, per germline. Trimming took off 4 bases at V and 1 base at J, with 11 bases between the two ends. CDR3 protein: CASSSSWESYEQYF. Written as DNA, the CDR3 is TGTGCCAGCAGCTCCTCTTGGGAGTCCTACGAGCAGTACTTC.

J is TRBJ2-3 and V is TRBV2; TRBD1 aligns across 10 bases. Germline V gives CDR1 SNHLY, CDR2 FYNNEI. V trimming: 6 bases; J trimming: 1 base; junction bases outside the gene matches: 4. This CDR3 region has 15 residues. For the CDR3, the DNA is TGTGCCAGCAGGGGACAGGGGATTCGCACAGATACGCAGTATTTT. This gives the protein CASRGQGIRTDTQYF.

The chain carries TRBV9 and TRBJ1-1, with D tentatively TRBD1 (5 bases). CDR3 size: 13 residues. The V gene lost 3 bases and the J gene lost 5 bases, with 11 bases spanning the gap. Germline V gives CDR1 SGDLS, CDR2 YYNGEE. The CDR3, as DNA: TGTGCCAGCAGCGCCCACCGGGGGACTGAAGCTTTCTTT. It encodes CASSAHRGTEAFF.

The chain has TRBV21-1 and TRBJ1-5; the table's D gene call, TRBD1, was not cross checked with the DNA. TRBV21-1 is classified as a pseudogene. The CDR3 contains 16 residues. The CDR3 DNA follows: TGTGCCAGCAGCAAAGCGGACCGGGGACATAATCAGCCCCAGCATTTT. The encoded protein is CASSKADRGHNQPQHF.

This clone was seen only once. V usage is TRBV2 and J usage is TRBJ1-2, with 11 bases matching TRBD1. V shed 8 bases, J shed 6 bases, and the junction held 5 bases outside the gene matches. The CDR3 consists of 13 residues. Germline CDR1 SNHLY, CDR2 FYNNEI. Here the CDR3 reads CASGVDRGHGYTF. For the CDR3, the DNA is TGTGCCAGCGGGGTGGACAGGGGGCATGGCTACACCTTC.

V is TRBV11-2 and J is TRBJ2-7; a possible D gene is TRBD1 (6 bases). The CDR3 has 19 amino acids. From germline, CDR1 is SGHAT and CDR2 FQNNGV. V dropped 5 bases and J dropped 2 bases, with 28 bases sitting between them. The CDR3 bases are TGTGCCAGCAGCCGAACAAGAATCAGGGGCTCCTATTACCCCTACGAGCAGTACTTC. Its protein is CASSRTRIRGSYYPYEQYF.

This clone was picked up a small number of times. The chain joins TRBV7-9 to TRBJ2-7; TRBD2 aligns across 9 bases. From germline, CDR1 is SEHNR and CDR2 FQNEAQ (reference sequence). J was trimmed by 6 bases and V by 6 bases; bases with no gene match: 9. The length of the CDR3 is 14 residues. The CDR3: CASSPSSGIGEQYF. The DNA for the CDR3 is TGTGCCAGCAGTCCCTCTAGCGGGATTGGCGAGCAGTACTTC.

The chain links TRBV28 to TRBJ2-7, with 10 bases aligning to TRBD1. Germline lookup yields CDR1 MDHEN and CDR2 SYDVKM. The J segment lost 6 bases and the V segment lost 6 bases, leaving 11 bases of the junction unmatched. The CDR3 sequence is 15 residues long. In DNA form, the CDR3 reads TGTGCCAGCAGACAACTGACAGGGGGCGCTTCCGAGCAGTACTTC. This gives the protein CASRQLTGGASEQYF.

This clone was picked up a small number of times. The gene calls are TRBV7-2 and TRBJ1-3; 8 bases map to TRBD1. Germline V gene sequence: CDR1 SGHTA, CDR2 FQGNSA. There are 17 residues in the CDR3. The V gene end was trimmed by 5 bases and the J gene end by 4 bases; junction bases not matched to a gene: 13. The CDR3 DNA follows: TGTGCCAGCAGCCAAGGACAGGGCACTTATTCGGGAAACACCATATATTTT. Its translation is CASSQGQGTYSGNTIYF. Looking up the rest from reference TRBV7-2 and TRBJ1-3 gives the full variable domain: GAGVSQSPSNKVTEKGKDVELRCDPISGHTALYWYRQSLGQGLEFLIYFQGNSAPDKSGLPSDRFSAERTGGSVSTLTIQRTQQEDSAVYLCASSQGQGTYSGNTIYFGEGSWLTVV.

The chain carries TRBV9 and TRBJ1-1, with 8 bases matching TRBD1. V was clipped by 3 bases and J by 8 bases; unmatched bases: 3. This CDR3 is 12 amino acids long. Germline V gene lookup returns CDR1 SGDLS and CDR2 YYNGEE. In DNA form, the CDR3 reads TGTGCCAGCAGCGGCCAGGGGGCCGAAGCTTTCTTT. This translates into CASSGQGAEAFF.

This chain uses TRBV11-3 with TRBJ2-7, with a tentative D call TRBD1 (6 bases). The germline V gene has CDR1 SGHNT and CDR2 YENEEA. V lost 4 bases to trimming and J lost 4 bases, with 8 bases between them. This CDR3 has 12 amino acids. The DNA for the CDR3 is TGTGCCAGCAGCTCGGGACAATACGAGCAGTACTTC. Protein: CASSSGQYEQYF. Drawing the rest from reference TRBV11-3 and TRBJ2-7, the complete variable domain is EAGVVQSPRYKIIEKKQPVAFWCNPISGHNTLYWYLQNLGQGPELLIRYENEEAVDDSQLPKDRFSAERLKGVDSTLKIQPAELGDSAVYLCASSSGQYEQYFGPGTRLTVT.

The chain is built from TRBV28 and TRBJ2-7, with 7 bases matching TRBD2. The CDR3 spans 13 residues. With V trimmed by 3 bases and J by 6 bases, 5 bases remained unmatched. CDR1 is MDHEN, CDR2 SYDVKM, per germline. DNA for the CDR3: TGTGCCAGCAGTTTGGGGGGGGTGGGCGAGCAGTACTTC. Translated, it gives CASSLGGVGEQYF.

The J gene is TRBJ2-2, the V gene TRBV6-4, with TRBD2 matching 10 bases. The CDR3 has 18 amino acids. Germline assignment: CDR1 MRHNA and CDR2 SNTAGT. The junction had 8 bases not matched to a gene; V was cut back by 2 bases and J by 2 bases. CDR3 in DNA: TGTGCCAGCAGTGACAGGAGCGGGGGGGCCCTCAACACCGGGGAGCTGTTTTTT. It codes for CASSDRSGGALNTGELFF.